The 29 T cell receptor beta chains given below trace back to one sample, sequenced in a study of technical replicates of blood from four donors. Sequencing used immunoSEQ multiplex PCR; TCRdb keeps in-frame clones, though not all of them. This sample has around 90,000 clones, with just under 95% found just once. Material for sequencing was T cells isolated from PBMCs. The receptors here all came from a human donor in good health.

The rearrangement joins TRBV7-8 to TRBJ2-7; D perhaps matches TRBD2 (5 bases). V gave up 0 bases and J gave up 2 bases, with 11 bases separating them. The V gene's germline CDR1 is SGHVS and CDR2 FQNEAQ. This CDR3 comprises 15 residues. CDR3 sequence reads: CASSLAPRVPYEQYF. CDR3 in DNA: TGTGCCAGCAGCTTAGCTCCGCGGGTCCCCTACGAGCAGTACTTC.

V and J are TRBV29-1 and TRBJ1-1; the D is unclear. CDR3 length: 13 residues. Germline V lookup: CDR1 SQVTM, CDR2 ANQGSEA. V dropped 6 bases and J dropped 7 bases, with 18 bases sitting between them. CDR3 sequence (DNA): TGCAGCGTAATACCAAGGGAGAGAGGTGAAGCTTTCTTT. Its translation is CSVIPRERGEAFF.

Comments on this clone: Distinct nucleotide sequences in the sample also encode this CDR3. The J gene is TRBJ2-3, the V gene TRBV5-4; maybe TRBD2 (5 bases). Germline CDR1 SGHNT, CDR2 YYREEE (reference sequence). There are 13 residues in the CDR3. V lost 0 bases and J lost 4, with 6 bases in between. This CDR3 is CASSLAGADTQYF. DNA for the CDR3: TGTGCCAGCAGCTTGGCCGGGGCAGATACGCAGTATTTT.

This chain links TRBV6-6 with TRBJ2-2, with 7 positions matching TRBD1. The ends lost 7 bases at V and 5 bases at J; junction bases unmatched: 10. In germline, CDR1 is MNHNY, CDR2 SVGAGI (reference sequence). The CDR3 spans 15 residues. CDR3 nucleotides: TGTGCCAGCAATATCGAGGGGGCCAATACCGGGGAGCTGTTTTTT. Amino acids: CASNIEGANTGELFF.

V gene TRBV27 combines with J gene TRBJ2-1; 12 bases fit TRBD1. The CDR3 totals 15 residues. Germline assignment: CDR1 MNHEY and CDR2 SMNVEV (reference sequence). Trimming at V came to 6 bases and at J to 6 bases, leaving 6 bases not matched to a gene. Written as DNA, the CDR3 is TGTGCCAGCAGGCTCCGGGACAGGGGGCTCAATGAGCAGTTCTTC. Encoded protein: CASRLRDRGLNEQFF.

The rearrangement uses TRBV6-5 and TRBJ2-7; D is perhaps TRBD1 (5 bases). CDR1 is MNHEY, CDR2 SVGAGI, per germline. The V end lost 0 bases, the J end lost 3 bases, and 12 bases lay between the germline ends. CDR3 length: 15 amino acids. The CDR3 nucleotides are TGTGCCAGCAGTTACTCAAGGGGCGGAGACTACGAGCAGTACTTC. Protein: CASSYSRGGDYEQYF.

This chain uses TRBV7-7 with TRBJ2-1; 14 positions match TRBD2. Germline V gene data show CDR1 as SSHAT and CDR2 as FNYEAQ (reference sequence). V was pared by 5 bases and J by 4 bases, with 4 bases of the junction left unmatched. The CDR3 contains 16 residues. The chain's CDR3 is CASSPRTSGRYNEQFF. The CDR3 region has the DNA TGTGCCAGCAGCCCCCGGACTAGCGGGAGGTACAATGAGCAGTTCTTC.

The chain's CDR3 is CASSGLAGAYEQYF. The CDR3 DNA is TGTGCCAGCAGTGGACTAGCGGGTGCCTACGAGCAGTACTTC. This chain joins TRBV2 and TRBJ2-7; the match to TRBD2 covers 10 bases. Germline assignment: CDR1 SNHLY and CDR2 FYNNEI. The CDR3 consists of 14 residues. The V segment lost 4 bases and the J segment 2 bases; nucleotides outside the gene matches: 2.

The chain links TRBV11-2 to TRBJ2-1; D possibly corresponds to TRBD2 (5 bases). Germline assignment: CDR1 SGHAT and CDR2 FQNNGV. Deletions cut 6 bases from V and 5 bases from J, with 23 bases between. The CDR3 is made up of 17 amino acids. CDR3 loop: CASSLRAGLALNNEQFF. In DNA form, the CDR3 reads TGTGCCAGCAGTTTAAGAGCAGGACTTGCCTTAAACAATGAGCAGTTCTTC. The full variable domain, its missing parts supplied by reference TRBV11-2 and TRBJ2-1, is EAGVAQSPRYKIIEKRQSVAFWCNPISGHATLYWYQQILGQGPKLLIQFQNNGVVDDSQLPKDRFSAERLKGVDSTLKIQPAKLEDSAVYLCASSLRAGLALNNEQFFGPGTRLTVL.

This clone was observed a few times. The CDR3 sequence is CASSRGQGNSPLHF. The CDR3 DNA sequence: TGTGCCAGCAGCCGAGGACAGGGGAATTCACCCCTCCACTTT. J is TRBJ1-6 and V is TRBV27; 9 nucleotides line up with TRBD1. Germline V gene data show CDR1 as MNHEY and CDR2 as SMNVEV (reference sequence). This CDR3 is built from 14 residues. V was clipped by 6 bases and J by 7 bases; unmatched bases: 4.

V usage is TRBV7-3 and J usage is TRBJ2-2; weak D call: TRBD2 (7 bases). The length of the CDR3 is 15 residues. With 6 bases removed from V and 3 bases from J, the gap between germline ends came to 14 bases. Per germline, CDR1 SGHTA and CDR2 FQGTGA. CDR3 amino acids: CASRGGGHHTGELFF. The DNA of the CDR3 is TGTGCCAGCAGAGGGGGGGGGCACCACACCGGGGAGCTGTTTTTT.

The CDR3 DNA reads as TGTGCCACCAGCAGGGGAGACAGGGGTTCGGAGACCCAGTACTTC. Protein product: CATSRGDRGSETQYF. V usage is TRBV15 and J usage is TRBJ2-5, with 8 bases matching TRBD1. This CDR3 is 15 amino acids long. The V gene's germline CDR1 is LNHNV and CDR2 YYDKDF (reference sequence). The trim removed 3 bases at V and 5 bases at J, leaving 8 bases unmatched.

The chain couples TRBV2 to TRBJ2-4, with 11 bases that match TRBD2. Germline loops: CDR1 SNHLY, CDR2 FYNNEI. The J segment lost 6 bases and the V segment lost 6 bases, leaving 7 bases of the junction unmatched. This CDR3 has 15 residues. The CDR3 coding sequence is TGTGCCAGCAGCCTAGCGGGGGGCCTAGGAAACATTCAGTACTTC. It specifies CASSLAGGLGNIQYF.

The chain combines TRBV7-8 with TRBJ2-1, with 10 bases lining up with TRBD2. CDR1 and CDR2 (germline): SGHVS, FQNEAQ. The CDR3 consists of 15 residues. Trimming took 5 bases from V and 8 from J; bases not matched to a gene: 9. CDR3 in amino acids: CASSLSGGAFHEQFF. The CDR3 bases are TGTGCCAGCAGCCTAAGCGGGGGGGCCTTTCATGAGCAGTTCTTC.

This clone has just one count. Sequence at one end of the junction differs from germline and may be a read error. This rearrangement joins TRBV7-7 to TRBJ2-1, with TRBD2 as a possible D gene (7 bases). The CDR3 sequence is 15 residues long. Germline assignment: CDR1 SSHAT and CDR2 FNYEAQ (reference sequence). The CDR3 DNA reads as TGTGCTAGCAGCTTAGGGGCGGGGGCATACAATGAGCAGTTCTTC. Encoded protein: CASSLGAGAYNEQFF.

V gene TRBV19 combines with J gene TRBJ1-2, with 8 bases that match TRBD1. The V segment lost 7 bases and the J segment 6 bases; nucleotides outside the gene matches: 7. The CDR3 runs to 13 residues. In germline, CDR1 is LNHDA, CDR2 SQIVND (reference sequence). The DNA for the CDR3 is TGTGCCAGTACTGACCGGGACAGGCATGGCTACACCTTC. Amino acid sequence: CASTDRDRHGYTF.

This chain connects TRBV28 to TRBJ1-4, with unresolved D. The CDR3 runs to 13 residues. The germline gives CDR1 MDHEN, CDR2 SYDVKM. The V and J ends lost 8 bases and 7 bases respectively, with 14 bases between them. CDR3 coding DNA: TGTGCCAGCTTGGGAGGCACCCTTGAAAAACTGTTTTTT. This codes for CASLGGTLEKLFF.

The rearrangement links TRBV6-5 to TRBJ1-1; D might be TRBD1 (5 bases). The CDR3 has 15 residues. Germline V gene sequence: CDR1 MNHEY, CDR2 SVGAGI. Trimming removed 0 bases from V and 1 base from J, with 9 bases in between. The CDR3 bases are TGTGCCAGCAGTTACTCGGACAACCAGAACACTGAAGCTTTCTTT. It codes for CASSYSDNQNTEAFF.

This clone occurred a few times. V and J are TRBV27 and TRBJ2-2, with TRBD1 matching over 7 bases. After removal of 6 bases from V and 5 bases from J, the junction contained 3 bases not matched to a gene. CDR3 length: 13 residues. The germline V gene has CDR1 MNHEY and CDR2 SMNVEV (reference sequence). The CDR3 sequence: CASRLQGTGELFF. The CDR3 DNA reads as TGTGCCAGCAGGCTACAGGGGACCGGGGAGCTGTTTTTT.

CDR3: CASSEDRDDNEKLFF. CDR3 DNA: TGTGCCAGCAGCGAAGACAGGGACGATAATGAAAAACTGTTTTTT. The chain is built from TRBV7-6 and TRBJ1-4, with TRBD1 identical over 7 bases. This CDR3 has 15 residues. Per germline, CDR1 SGHVS and CDR2 FNYEAQ. The V segment lost 5 bases and the J segment 4 bases; nucleotides outside the gene matches: 7.

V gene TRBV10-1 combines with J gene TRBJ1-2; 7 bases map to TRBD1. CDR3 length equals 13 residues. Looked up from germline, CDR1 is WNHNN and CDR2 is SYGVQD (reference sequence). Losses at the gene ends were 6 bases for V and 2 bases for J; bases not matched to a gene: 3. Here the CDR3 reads CASSPGQNYGYTF. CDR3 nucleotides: TGCGCCAGCAGCCCGGGACAGAACTATGGCTACACCTTC.

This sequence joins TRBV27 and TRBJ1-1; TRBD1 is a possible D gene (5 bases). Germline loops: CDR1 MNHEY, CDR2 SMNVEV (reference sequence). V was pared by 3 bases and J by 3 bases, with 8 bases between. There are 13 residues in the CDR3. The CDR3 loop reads CASSLTVYTEAFF. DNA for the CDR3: TGTGCCAGCAGTTTGACAGTTTACACTGAAGCTTTCTTT.

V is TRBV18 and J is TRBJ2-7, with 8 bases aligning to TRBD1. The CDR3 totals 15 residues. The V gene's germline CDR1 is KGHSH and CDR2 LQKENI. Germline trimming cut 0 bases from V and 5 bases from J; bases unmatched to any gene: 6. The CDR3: CASSPPADRGHEQYF. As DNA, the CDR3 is TGTGCCAGCTCACCACCTGCCGACAGGGGCCACGAGCAGTACTTC.

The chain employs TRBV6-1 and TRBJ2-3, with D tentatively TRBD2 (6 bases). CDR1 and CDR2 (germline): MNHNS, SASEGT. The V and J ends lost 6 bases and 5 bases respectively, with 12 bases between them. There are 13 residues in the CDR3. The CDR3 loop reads CASRERGIDTQYF. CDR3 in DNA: TGTGCCAGCAGGGAACGGGGGATAGATACGCAGTATTTT.

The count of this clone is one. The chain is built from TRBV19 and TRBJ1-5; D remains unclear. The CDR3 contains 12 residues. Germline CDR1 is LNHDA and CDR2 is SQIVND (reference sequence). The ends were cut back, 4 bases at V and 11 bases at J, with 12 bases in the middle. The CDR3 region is CASSSGGSSQHF. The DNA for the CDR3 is TGTGCCAGTAGTAGCGGCGGGTCGTCCCAGCATTTT. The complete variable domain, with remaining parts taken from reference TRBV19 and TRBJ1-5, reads DGGITQSPKYLFRKEGQNVTLSCEQNLNHDAMYWYRQDPGQGLRLIYYSQIVNDFQKGDIAEGYSVSREKKESFPLTVTSAQKNPTAFYLCASSSGGSSQHFGDGTRLSIL.

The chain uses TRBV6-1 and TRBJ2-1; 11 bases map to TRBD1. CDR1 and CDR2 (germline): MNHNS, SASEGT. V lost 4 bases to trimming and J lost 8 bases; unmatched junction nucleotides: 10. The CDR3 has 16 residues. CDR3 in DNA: TGTGCCAGCAGTGCCGGGACAGGGGGACTAGGCTATGAGCAGTTCTTC. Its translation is CASSAGTGGLGYEQFF.

The CDR3: CASSPSEPAGKLFF. In DNA, the CDR3 is TGTGCCAGCAGCCCAAGCGAACCGGCCGGGAAACTGTTTTTT. This sequence joins TRBV7-2 and TRBJ1-4, with no clear D. V lost 5 bases and J 11 bases, leaving 18 bases between the germline ends. CDR1 is SGHTA, CDR2 FQGNSA, per germline. This CDR3 contains 14 residues.

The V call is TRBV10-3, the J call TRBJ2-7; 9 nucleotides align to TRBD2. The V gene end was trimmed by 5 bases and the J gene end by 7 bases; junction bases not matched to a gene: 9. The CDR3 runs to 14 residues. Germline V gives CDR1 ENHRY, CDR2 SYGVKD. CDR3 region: CAISLAGPQDEQYF. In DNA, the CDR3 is TGTGCCATCAGTCTAGCGGGACCCCAGGATGAGCAGTACTTC.

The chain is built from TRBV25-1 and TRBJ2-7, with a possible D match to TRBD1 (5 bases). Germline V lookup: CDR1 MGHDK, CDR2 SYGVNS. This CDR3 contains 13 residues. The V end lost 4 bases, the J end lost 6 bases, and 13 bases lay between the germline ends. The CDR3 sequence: CASSALQRGEQYF. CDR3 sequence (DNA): TGTGCCAGCAGTGCCCTACAAAGGGGCGAGCAGTACTTC.